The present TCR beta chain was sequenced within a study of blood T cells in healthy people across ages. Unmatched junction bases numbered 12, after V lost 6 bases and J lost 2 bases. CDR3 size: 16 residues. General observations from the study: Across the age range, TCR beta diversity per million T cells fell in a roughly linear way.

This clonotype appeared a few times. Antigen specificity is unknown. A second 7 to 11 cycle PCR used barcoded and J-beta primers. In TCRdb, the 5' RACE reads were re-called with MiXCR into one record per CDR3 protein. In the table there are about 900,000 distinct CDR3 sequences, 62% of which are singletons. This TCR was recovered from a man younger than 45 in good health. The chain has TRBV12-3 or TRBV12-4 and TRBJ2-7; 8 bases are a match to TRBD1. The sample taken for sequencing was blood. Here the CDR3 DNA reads TGTGCCAGCAGGTACCCCCCCCGCAGGGGGCCCTACGAGCAGTACTTC. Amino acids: CASRYPPRRGPYEQYF.